These 8 T cell receptor beta chains share one sample of origin, sequenced in a study of blood T cell repertoires in COVID-19. Sequencing used immunoSEQ multiplex PCR; TCRdb keeps in-frame clones, though not all of them. The table lists fewer than 15,000 clones, 92% of them singletons, with roughly 30% in the top ten. The sample taken for sequencing was peripheral blood. Receptors originate from a woman aged 70-85 years with active COVID-19.

This rearrangement joins TRBV11-3 to TRBJ2-7; TRBD1 matches at 7 bases. CDR1 and CDR2 from the germline V gene are SGHNT and YENEEA. The CDR3 sequence is 15 residues long. V lost 1 base, J lost 0 bases, and 3 bases stayed unmatched. CDR3 nucleotide sequence: TGTGCCAGCAGCTTAGGGGACAGTATCTCCTACGAGCAGTACTTC. Protein product: CASSLGDSISYEQYF.

This chain connects TRBV6-5 to TRBJ2-4, with a tentative D call TRBD2 (6 bases). Per the germline V gene, CDR1 is MNHEY and CDR2 is SVGAGI. Trimming removed 6 bases at V and 6 bases at J, with 18 bases between. This CDR3 contains 15 residues. CDR3 sequence reads: CASSLGRSGLNIQYF. The CDR3 DNA reads as TGTGCCAGCAGCCTTGGGAGGTCGGGATTAAACATTCAGTACTTC.

The CDR3 is CASSVSGTVGEKLFF. The CDR3 DNA follows: TGTGCCAGCAGCGTTTCCGGGACAGTCGGGGAAAAACTGTTTTTT. The chain employs TRBV9 and TRBJ1-4, with 7 positions matching TRBD1. The CDR3 is made up of 15 amino acids. Unmatched junction bases numbered 9, after V lost 2 bases and J lost 8 bases. CDR1 and CDR2 from the germline V gene are SGDLS and YYNGEE.

The chain links TRBV28 to TRBJ2-7; 7 bases fit TRBD1. Trimming removed 7 bases from V and 3 bases from J; junction bases left unmatched: 0. The CDR3 length is 11 residues. CDR1 and CDR2 from the germline V gene are MDHEN and SYDVKM. In DNA, the CDR3 is TGTGCCAGCAACAGGGGCTACGAGCAGTACTTC. Its translation is CASNRGYEQYF.

The J gene is TRBJ2-2, the V gene TRBV5-1, with a possible D match to TRBD2 (6 bases). Germline V gene lookup returns CDR1 SGHRS and CDR2 YFSETQ. The CDR3 has 15 residues. V was clipped by 5 bases and J by 6 bases, with 17 bases between them. The CDR3 reads CASSLEGAGPGELFF. CDR3 nucleotides: TGCGCCAGCAGTCTGGAGGGCGCGGGGCCCGGGGAGCTGTTTTTT.

The rearrangement joins TRBV30 to TRBJ2-2; 7 nucleotides line up with TRBD1. The junction had 5 bases not matched to a gene; V was cut back by 1 base and J by 6 bases. The germline gives CDR1 GTSNPN, CDR2 SVGIG (reference sequence). The CDR3 spans 14 residues. CDR3 loop: CAWSGDRAPGELFF. The CDR3 coding sequence is TGTGCCTGGAGTGGGGACAGAGCCCCCGGGGAGCTGTTTTTT.

V usage is TRBV28 and J usage is TRBJ1-2, with D possibly TRBD1 on 6 matching bases. The CDR3 is made up of 13 amino acids. Germline values: CDR1 MDHEN, CDR2 SYDVKM. Deletions cut 3 bases from V and 2 bases from J, with 7 bases between. The DNA for the CDR3 is TGTGCCAGCAGTTTTCAGGGGAACTATGGCTACACCTTC. This sequence encodes CASSFQGNYGYTF.

The V call is TRBV7-9, the J call TRBJ1-5; unclear D gene. This CDR3 is built from 13 residues. Germline values: CDR1 SEHNR, CDR2 FQNEAQ (reference sequence). V was trimmed by 5 bases and J by 4 bases, leaving 9 bases between them. This CDR3 is CASSPDGNQPQHF. The CDR3 DNA is TGTGCCAGCAGCCCCGACGGGAATCAGCCCCAGCATTTT. The full variable domain, rest sourced from reference TRBV7-9 and TRBJ1-5, is DTGVSQNPRHKITKRGQNVTFRCDPISEHNRLYWYRQTLGQGPEFLTYFQNEAQLEKSRLLSDRFSAERPKGSFSTLEIQRTEQGDSAMYLCASSPDGNQPQHFGDGTRLSIL.